The 6 T cell receptor beta chains reported below all come from one sample, sequenced in a study of cytomegalovirus exposure and HLA in healthy donors. PCR primers comprised 60 Vbeta and 13 Jbeta primers. Produced via immunoSEQ multiplex PCR; TCRdb's table is partial and in-frame only. The sample table includes more than 65,000 clones. Sequencing was carried out using PBMCs. The receptors come from a man aged 35 to 55 in good health and CMV-seronegative.

V and J are TRBV6-1 and TRBJ2-7; possible D gene TRBD2, 5 bases. Germline values: CDR1 MNHNS, CDR2 SASEGT. The ends were cut back, 2 bases at V and 12 bases at J, with 11 bases in the middle. CDR3 length: 11 amino acids. Written as DNA, the CDR3 is TGTGCCAGCAGTGAACAACCTAGCTTGTACTTC. Translation: CASSEQPSLYF.

CDR3 sequence: CASSLPRDRDNEQFF. CDR3 coding DNA: TGTGCCAGCAGCCTCCCCCGGGACAGGGACAATGAGCAGTTCTTC. V gene TRBV5-4 combines with J gene TRBJ2-1, with 9 bases matching TRBD1. Germline V gene lookup returns CDR1 SGHNT and CDR2 YYREEE (reference sequence). V shed 4 bases and J 5 bases; nucleotides not matched to a gene: 7. The CDR3 has 15 residues.

This chain uses TRBV11-3 with TRBJ2-7, with D uncertain. CDR1 SGHNT and CDR2 YENEEA come from the germline V gene. V was clipped by 4 bases and J by 6 bases, with 13 bases between them. CDR3 length: 13 residues. CDR3 protein: CASSSNSISEQYF. The CDR3 nucleotides read TGTGCCAGCAGCTCCAACAGTATTTCCGAGCAGTACTTC. The whole variable domain, filled in from reference TRBV11-3 and TRBJ2-7, reads EAGVVQSPRYKIIEKKQPVAFWCNPISGHNTLYWYLQNLGQGPELLIRYENEEAVDDSQLPKDRFSAERLKGVDSTLKIQPAELGDSAVYLCASSSNSISEQYFGPGTRLTVT.

The rearrangement uses TRBV28 and TRBJ1-2, with 7 bases matching TRBD1. The length of the CDR3 is 14 residues. The V gene end was trimmed by 3 bases and the J gene end by 5 bases; junction bases not matched to a gene: 6. Germline V gives CDR1 MDHEN, CDR2 SYDVKM. This CDR3 reads CASSFLNRGYGYTF. The CDR3 bases are TGTGCCAGCAGTTTTCTTAACAGGGGTTATGGCTACACCTTC.

The chain uses TRBV30 and TRBJ1-6; D unresolved. Trimming shortened V by 0 bases and J by 4 bases, and 7 bases separated the two germline ends. The CDR3 runs to 14 residues. Germline CDR1 GTSNPN, CDR2 SVGIG (reference sequence). The CDR3 DNA follows: TGTGCCTGGAGTGTACGTCAGTATAATTCACCCCTCCACTTT. Translation: CAWSVRQYNSPLHF.

The chain carries TRBV2 and TRBJ2-5; D is possibly TRBD1 (6 bases). CDR1 SNHLY and CDR2 FYNNEI come from the germline V gene. The CDR3 is made up of 15 amino acids. Trimming took off 6 bases at V and 4 bases at J, with 18 bases between the two ends. The CDR3 is CASSIQGIVRETQYF. CDR3 coding DNA: TGTGCCAGCAGCATACAGGGAATCGTACGAGAGACCCAGTACTTC.